This T cell receptor beta chain originates from a study of graft-versus-host responses after intestinal transplantation. As for the study in general: After anti-thymocyte globulin induction, recipients took tacrolimus and steroids for approximately 3 years.

Assay: immunoSEQ multiplex PCR; the TCRdb copy retains only in-frame clones and omits some. The data hold about 28,000 clones, with 70% to 85% observed a single time. In the case of this clone: Its antigen is undetermined.

CDR3 size: 17 residues. Between the trimmed V and J ends, which lost 8 bases and 0 bases, there was a span of 22 bases. Germline CDR1 LNHDA, CDR2 SQIVND (reference sequence). Overall study findings and caveats: Patients who carried graft-donor T cell macrochimerism also had high graft-versus-host to host-versus-graft clonal ratios in their allografts. Association was observed between peak circulating GvH clone levels and early post-transplant HvG declines. GvH clonotypes were identified within recipient marrow, with a subset emerging first in ileum or blood.

This rearrangement joins TRBV19 to TRBJ1-1; maybe TRBD1 (6 bases). The clonotype was recovered from a human donor who received an intestinal transplant. Sequencing was performed on unstimulated CD8+ T cells sorted from spleen or lymph node cells, taken before intestinal transplant. The CDR3 protein is CASGSPPPGHLNTEAFF. The CDR3 DNA follows: TGTGCCAGTGGGTCCCCCCCTCCGGGACATCTGAACACTGAAGCTTTCTTT.